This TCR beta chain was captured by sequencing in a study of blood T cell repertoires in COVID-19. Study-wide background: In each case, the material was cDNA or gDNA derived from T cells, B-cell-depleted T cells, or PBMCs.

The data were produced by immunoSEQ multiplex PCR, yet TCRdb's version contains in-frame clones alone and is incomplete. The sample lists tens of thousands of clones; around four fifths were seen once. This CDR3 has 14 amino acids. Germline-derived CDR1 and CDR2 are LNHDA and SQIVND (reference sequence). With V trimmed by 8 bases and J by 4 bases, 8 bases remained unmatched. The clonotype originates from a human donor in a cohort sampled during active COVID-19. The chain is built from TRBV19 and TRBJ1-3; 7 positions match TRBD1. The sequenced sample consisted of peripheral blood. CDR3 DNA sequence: TGTGCCAGTGAAAAACAGGGGCTCGGAAACACCATATATTTT. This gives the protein CASEKQGLGNTIYF.